This T cell receptor (beta chain) appears in the sequencing data of a study of T cells in Graves' hyperthyroidism and ophthalmopathy. The study, taken as a whole, reports: Most thyroid clonotypes that were expanded above 0.001 also turned up in blood.

A patient was excluded if there was uncontrolled infection, other autoimmune disease, pregnancy or lactation. Germline V gene lookup returns CDR1 WSHSY and CDR2 SAAADI. The CDR3 is 13 residues long. J lost 5 bases, V lost 6 bases, and 3 bases had no gene match. Amplification yielded TCR beta CDR3 regions, with RNA transcripts as the source. HTBI primers drove first-round RT-PCR of the TCR CDR3. Each CDR3 protein gets one entry after TCRdb re-called the multiplex PCR reads with MiXCR. The top ten hold under 20% of the sample, which has 550,000 to 600,000 distinct CDR3 sequences, around 46% seen once. This clonotype was observed many times. As yet, its antigen is unknown.

This receptor was identified in an adult woman with Graves' disease, either hyperthyroidism or ophthalmopathy (not recorded which). The sequenced sample consisted of peripheral blood or thyroid tissue (not recorded which). The chain links TRBV10-2 to TRBJ1-2; 10 bases fit TRBD1. The CDR3 reads CASSADRGYGYTF. For the CDR3, the DNA is TGCGCCAGCAGCGCGGACAGGGGGTATGGCTACACCTTC.